The clone carrying this T cell receptor beta chain was observed many times. Its antigen is still unknown. The TCR library protocol attached unique molecular identifiers to the individual cDNA molecules. TCRdb ran MiXCR on the 5' RACE reads and lists one entry per CDR3 protein. The sample includes roughly 51,000 distinct CDR3 sequences, roughly 11% of them seen just once. The record originates from a study of early T cells in non-severe SARS-CoV-2 infection. Study overall: Chains stayed unpaired after sequencing of bulk RNA from unsorted whole blood. Study outcomes and limitations: VDJdb matching skewed toward anti-spike CD8 responses, missing private and CD4 specificities.

The sequenced sample was whole blood. The TCR originated in an adult who was a healthcare worker with PCR-confirmed SARS-CoV-2 infection or an uninfected control (not recorded which).

The CDR3 DNA reads as TGTGCCAGCAGTGAATTGGACGAAGAGACCCAGTACTTC. This gives the protein CASSELDEETQYF. The J gene is TRBJ2-5, the V gene TRBV25-1, with D unclear. The CDR3 consists of 13 residues. Germline loops: CDR1 MGHDK, CDR2 SYGVNS. Trimming cost V 1 base and J 3 bases, with 6 bases left between them. Variable domain in full (rest from reference TRBV25-1 and TRBJ2-5): EADIYQTPRYLVIGTGKKITLECSQTMGHDKMYWYQQDPGMELHLIHYSYGVNSTEKGDLSSESTVSRIRTEHFPLTLESARPSHTSQYLCASSELDEETQYFGPGTRLLVL.